The sample holds one count of the clone carrying this T cell receptor (beta chain). As yet, its antigen is unknown. V lost 5 bases and J lost 7; bases outside the gene matches: 14. From germline, CDR1 is SEHNR and CDR2 FQNEAQ (reference sequence). The CDR3 is 18 residues long. The assay was immunoSEQ multiplex PCR, and TCRdb's table has in-frame clones only and misses some. The sample has about 140,000 clones, about 90% seen once. This entry comes from a study of T cell responses to AZD1222 COVID-19 vaccine. Regarding the study as a whole: Spike-specific TCR breadth and depth grew following two AZD1222 doses. A reported finding is that nearly half of spike-specific TCRs target unmutated variant regions. It was only after the peak T cell response that any repertoires were sampled. Vaccine-associated CD4 TCRs ranged over spike, dominating at 160-218 and 743-854.

The TCR sequence derives from an adult in good health. The specimen was peripheral blood, collected on day 0 of AZD1222 vaccination. The chain uses TRBV7-9 and TRBJ2-3; 14 nucleotides line up with TRBD2. CDR3 sequence reads: CASSAWQTSGRATYTQYF. The CDR3 nucleotides are TGTGCCAGCAGCGCCTGGCAGACTAGCGGGAGGGCCACGTATACGCAGTATTTT. Full variable domain (missing parts from reference TRBV7-9 and TRBJ2-3): DTGVSQNPRHKITKRGQNVTFRCDPISEHNRLYWYRQTLGQGPEFLTYFQNEAQLEKSRLLSDRFSAERPKGSFSTLEIQRTEQGDSAMYLCASSAWQTSGRATYTQYFGPGTRLTVL.